The 27 T cell receptor beta chains listed next were all sequenced from one sample in a study of human T cells and chemical hapten exposure. Time point noted: patch test 2, 6 weeks after DPC sensitization. Documented treatment: therapeutic diphenylcyclopropenone sensitization with weekly scalp DPC. A single record per CDR3 protein comes from TCRdb applying MiXCR to the RACE reads. The data show about 110,000 distinct CDR3 sequences, 9% to 9.5% seen once. The source was whole blood, collected in connection with sensitization to the hapten diphenylcyclopropenone (DPC). These receptors all stem from a woman between 40 and 55 years old with alopecia areata. Some clones in this sample may be carry-over from other donors' samples.

This clonotype has only a few counts. The V and J genes are TRBV7-2 and TRBJ2-1; D uncertain. Looked up from germline, CDR1 is SGHTA and CDR2 is FQGNSA. V was clipped by 3 bases and J by 2 bases, with 11 bases between them. The CDR3 totals 15 residues. The CDR3 region has the DNA TGTGCCAGCAGCTTTGCCCTCGATACCTACAATGAGCAGTTCTTC. As protein: CASSFALDTYNEQFF. The full variable domain, with the rest looked up from reference TRBV7-2 and TRBJ2-1, is GAGVSQSPSNKVTEKGKDVELRCDPISGHTALYWYRQSLGQGLEFLIYFQGNSAPDKSGLPSDRFSAERTGGSVSTLTIQRTQQEDSAVYLCASSFALDTYNEQFFGPGTRLTVL.

This clonotype showed up many times. The chain links TRBV28 to TRBJ2-7; D is unresolved. Germline assignment: CDR1 MDHEN and CDR2 SYDVKM. This CDR3 has 12 amino acids. With 2 bases removed from V and 5 bases from J, the gap between germline ends came to 7 bases. In nucleotides, the CDR3 is TGTGCCAGCAGTTTAGCGTTAGACGAGCAGTACTTC. Translated, it gives CASSLALDEQYF. Full variable domain (rest looked up from reference TRBV28 and TRBJ2-7): DVKVTQSSRYLVKRTGEKVFLECVQDMDHENMFWYRQDPGLGLRLIYFSYDVKMKEKGDIPEGYSVSREKKERFSLILESASTNQTSMYLCASSLALDEQYFGPGTRLTVT.

In this sample, this clonotype turned up a few times. The V and J genes are TRBV6-2 or TRBV6-3 and TRBJ2-4; TRBD1 or TRBD2 may be the D gene (5 bases each). The CDR3 runs 13 residues. CDR1 and CDR2 (germline): MNHEY, SVGEGT. The V end lost 4 bases, the J end lost 9 bases, and 13 bases lay between the germline ends. The CDR3 region has the DNA TGTGCCAGCAGTTTCCAGGGTGGGAGCATTCAGTACTTC. Its protein product is CASSFQGGSIQYF.

This clonotype was seen ten or more times. The chain joins TRBV5-5 to TRBJ1-2; D gene uncertain. With 0 bases removed from V and 3 bases from J, the gap between germline ends came to 15 bases. The length of the CDR3 is 16 residues. The germline V gene encodes CDR1 SGHKS and CDR2 YYEKEE (reference sequence). CDR3 coding DNA: TGTGCCAGCAGCTTGGTGGCCCGCGGACGTGACTATGGCTACACCTTC. This gives the protein CASSLVARGRDYGYTF.

This clonotype was seen many times. This rearrangement joins TRBV6-5 to TRBJ1-1; D gene ambiguous. Germline lookup yields CDR1 MNHEY and CDR2 SVGAGI. V lost 2 bases and J 3 bases, leaving 4 bases between the germline ends. This CDR3 region has 12 residues. The CDR3 region is CASSYRDTEAFF. The CDR3 nucleotides read TGTGCCAGCAGTTACAGGGACACTGAAGCTTTCTTT.

CDR3 nucleotides: TGTGCCAGCAGCTTAGCTGATCGGATCGCTGAAGCTTTCTTT. Its translation: CASSLADRIAEAFF. This sequence joins TRBV7-9 and TRBJ1-1; no reliable D call. Trimming took off 0 bases at V and 6 bases at J, with 11 bases between the two ends. The CDR3 has 14 residues. Germline CDR1 is SEHNR and CDR2 is FQNEAQ (reference sequence).

Ten or more counts support this clonotype. This rearrangement joins TRBV5-1 to TRBJ2-3; D not certain. With 4 bases removed from V and 6 bases from J, the gap between germline ends came to 15 bases. The CDR3 is 14 amino acids. Germline lookup yields CDR1 SGHRS and CDR2 YFSETQ. The CDR3 loop is CASSPDPSMDTQYF. The CDR3 bases are TGCGCCAGCAGCCCGGACCCCTCGATGGATACGCAGTATTTT. Using reference TRBV5-1 and TRBJ2-3 for the parts outside the CDR3, the full variable domain is KAGVTQTPRYLIKTRGQQVTLSCSPISGHRSVSWYQQTPGQGLQFLFEYFSETQRNKGNFPGRFSGRQFSNSRSEMNVSTLELGDSALYLCASSPDPSMDTQYFGPGTRLTVL.

This clonotype was counted between two and nine times. The gene calls are TRBV23-1 and TRBJ2-3; weak D call: TRBD1 (6 bases). TRBV23-1 is given ORF status, its function remaining uncertain. The CDR3 has 16 residues. V lost 0 bases and J 2 bases, leaving 12 bases between the germline ends. The CDR3 loop reads CASSQSGAFLTDTQYF. The CDR3 nucleotides are TGCGCCAGCAGTCAATCGGGGGCCTTCCTCACAGATACGCAGTATTTT.

Only a few counts were recorded for this clonotype. The gene calls are TRBV19 and TRBJ1-2; D gene uncertain. Germline CDR1 reads LNHDA; CDR2 reads SQIVND (reference sequence). V was cut by 8 bases and J by 3 bases, with 10 bases left in between. The CDR3 loop spans 12 amino acids. The chain's CDR3 is CASAHPYYGYTF. The DNA of the CDR3 is TGTGCCAGTGCTCATCCTTACTATGGCTACACCTTC. Variable domain in full (rest from reference TRBV19 and TRBJ1-2): DGGITQSPKYLFRKEGQNVTLSCEQNLNHDAMYWYRQDPGQGLRLIYYSQIVNDFQKGDIAEGYSVSREKKESFPLTVTSAQKNPTAFYLCASAHPYYGYTFGSGTRLTVV.

V and J are TRBV29-1 and TRBJ2-3; a weak D match, TRBD1 (8 bases). The length of the CDR3 is 13 residues. Trimming pared 7 bases from V and 9 bases from J, leaving 20 bases between. Germline V gene sequence: CDR1 SQVTM, CDR2 ANQGSEA. The CDR3 DNA reads TGCAGCGGCGACAGGGGCGGGGGAAGGACGCAGTATTTT. This codes for CSGDRGGGRTQYF.

The chain has TRBV15 and TRBJ2-1; 9 bases map to TRBD1. The trim removed 8 bases at V and 4 bases at J, leaving 9 bases unmatched. Germline V gene lookup returns CDR1 LNHNV and CDR2 YYDKDF (reference sequence). The CDR3 covers 15 residues. The CDR3 protein is CATLDRDRDYNEQFF. The CDR3 nucleotides are TGTGCCACCCTCGACCGGGACAGGGATTACAATGAGCAGTTCTTC.

There are a few counts of this clonotype. This clone may be a read error of a much larger clone one base away. The CDR3 sequence is CASSLAYNEQFF. The CDR3 nucleotides read TGTGCCAGCAGCTTAGCCTACAATGAGCAGTTCTTC. J is TRBJ2-1 and V is TRBV7-2; D is undetermined. Germline CDR1 is SGHTA and CDR2 is FQGNSA. V lost 0 bases to trimming and J lost 3 bases, with 0 bases between them. The CDR3 sequence is 12 residues long. Full variable domain (outside the CDR3, taken from reference TRBV7-2 and TRBJ2-1): GAGVSQSPSNKVTEKGKDVELRCDPISGHTALYWYRQSLGQGLEFLIYFQGNSAPDKSGLPSDRFSAERTGGSVSTLTIQRTQQEDSAVYLCASSLAYNEQFFGPGTRLTVL.

The chain uses TRBV5-4 and TRBJ1-2; possible D gene TRBD1, 5 bases. Germline loops: CDR1 SGHNT, CDR2 YYREEE (reference sequence). V dropped 2 bases and J dropped 5 bases, with 7 bases sitting between them. This CDR3 is built from 12 residues. The CDR3 spells CASSFDSYGYTF. In DNA form, the CDR3 reads TGTGCCAGCAGCTTCGACAGTTATGGCTACACCTTC. The full variable domain, completed using reference TRBV5-4 and TRBJ1-2, is ETGVTQSPTHLIKTRGQQVTLRCSSQSGHNTVSWYQQALGQGPQFIFQYYREEENGRGNFPPRFSGLQFPNYSSELNVNALELDDSALYLCASSFDSYGYTFGSGTRLTVV.

This clonotype was detected a few times. V gene TRBV28 combines with J gene TRBJ2-3; tentatively, D is TRBD1 (6 bases). The CDR3 consists of 15 residues. V lost 3 bases, J lost 3 bases, and 13 bases lay in between. The germline V gene encodes CDR1 MDHEN and CDR2 SYDVKM. The DNA of the CDR3 is TGTGCCAGCAGTTTCTGGACAGAGGGGACAGATACGCAGTATTTT. Translating it yields CASSFWTEGTDTQYF.

The V gene is TRBV20-1, the J gene TRBJ2-3, with a weak D call TRBD2 (6 bases). The germline V and J ends were trimmed by 3 bases and 3 bases, with 25 bases remaining between them. The germline CDR1 and CDR2 sequences are DFQATT and SNEGSKA (reference sequence). This CDR3 spans 18 amino acids. CDR3 DNA: TGCAGTGCTAGTCAAGCAGGGTGCCGGGGGAGCCTTACAGATACGCAGTATTTT. This sequence encodes CSASQAGCRGSLTDTQYF.

This clonotype came up a few times. CDR3 nucleotide sequence: TGCGCCAGCAGCGGTGGAGGGGGCAACGAGCAGTACTTC. Its translation: CASSGGGGNEQYF. J is TRBJ2-7 and V is TRBV5-1; D possibly corresponds to TRBD1 (7 bases). The CDR3 extends over 13 amino acids. V was trimmed by 4 bases and J by 5 bases, leaving 13 bases between them. The germline V gene encodes CDR1 SGHRS and CDR2 YFSETQ.

This clonotype was found a few times. The chain employs TRBV10-3 and TRBJ2-7, with 10 bases aligning to TRBD2. The length of the CDR3 is 13 residues. V shed 4 bases, J shed 3 bases, and the junction held 0 bases outside the gene matches. Germline CDR1 reads ENHRY; CDR2 reads SYGVKD. The CDR3 is CAISASGGYEQYF. CDR3 sequence (DNA): TGTGCCATCAGTGCTAGCGGGGGCTACGAGCAGTACTTC.

This clonotype was observed many times. V usage is TRBV7-2 and J usage is TRBJ2-7; D call uncertain. This CDR3 region has 13 residues. V dropped 7 bases and J dropped 4 bases, with 14 bases sitting between them. Looked up from germline, CDR1 is SGHTA and CDR2 is FQGNSA. CDR3 loop: CASTLGSFYEQYF. CDR3 nucleotides: TGTGCCAGCACCTTGGGTAGCTTTTACGAGCAGTACTTC. Variable domain in full (rest from reference TRBV7-2 and TRBJ2-7): GAGVSQSPSNKVTEKGKDVELRCDPISGHTALYWYRQSLGQGLEFLIYFQGNSAPDKSGLPSDRFSAERTGGSVSTLTIQRTQQEDSAVYLCASTLGSFYEQYFGPGTRLTVT.

This clonotype was observed at least ten times. V and J are TRBV5-1 and TRBJ1-5, with D hard to call. The germline CDR1 and CDR2 sequences are SGHRS and YFSETQ. The CDR3 runs 13 residues. The germline V and J ends were trimmed by 0 bases and 5 bases, with 6 bases remaining between them. The CDR3 region is CASSLEEDQPQHF. CDR3 DNA: TGCGCCAGCAGCTTGGAGGAGGATCAGCCCCAGCATTTT.

The chain is built from TRBV12-3 or TRBV12-4 and TRBJ2-2; TRBD1 is a possible D gene (5 bases). Trimming removed 3 bases at V and 3 bases at J, with 11 bases between. The CDR3 is 15 residues long. This CDR3 is CASSFMGPDTGELFF. The CDR3 nucleotides read TGTGCCAGCAGTTTCATGGGGCCGGACACCGGGGAGCTGTTTTTT.

The table lists this clonotype with many counts. V and J are TRBV6-1 and TRBJ1-4; D not resolved. The CDR3 runs to 14 residues. V was cut by 2 bases and J by 5 bases, with 9 bases left in between. Germline V gene lookup returns CDR1 MNHNS and CDR2 SASEGT. The CDR3 is CASSELAGNEKLFF. The CDR3 nucleotides are TGTGCCAGCAGTGAATTAGCAGGAAATGAAAAACTGTTTTTT.

In this sample, this clonotype turned up many times. V usage is TRBV4-2 and J usage is TRBJ1-2; D call uncertain. Deletions cut 1 base from V and 2 bases from J, with 11 bases between. The CDR3 covers 15 residues. Germline CDR1 is LGHNA and CDR2 is YNFKEQ. CDR3 DNA sequence: TGTGCCAGCAGCCAAGTCCTGAACAGAAACTATGGCTACACCTTC. Encoded protein: CASSQVLNRNYGYTF.

The V and J genes are TRBV24-1 and TRBJ2-1; unclear D gene. This CDR3 has 13 residues. Trimming pared 0 bases from V and 7 bases from J, leaving 6 bases between. The germline gives CDR1 KGHDR, CDR2 SFDVKD. Here the CDR3 reads CATSDLRRNEQFF. Written as DNA, the CDR3 is TGTGCCACCAGTGATTTGAGGCGGAATGAGCAGTTCTTC.

In this sample, this clonotype turned up many times. This sequence joins TRBV7-9 and TRBJ2-7; no firm D call. The V gene lost 3 bases and the J gene lost 0 bases, with 9 bases spanning the gap. The CDR3 contains 14 residues. Germline V gene sequence: CDR1 SEHNR, CDR2 FQNEAQ (reference sequence). The CDR3 loop is CASSFQRSSYEQYF. Here the CDR3 DNA reads TGTGCCAGCAGCTTCCAGAGAAGCTCCTACGAGCAGTACTTC.

This clonotype has at least ten counts. The chain uses TRBV20-1 and TRBJ2-5; D is unresolved. V was cut by 2 bases and J by 1 base, with 8 bases left in between. CDR1 is DFQATT, CDR2 SNEGSKA, per germline (reference sequence). This CDR3 has 13 amino acids. The CDR3 protein is CSARRDSQETQYF. The DNA of the CDR3 is TGCAGTGCTAGAAGGGATAGCCAAGAGACCCAGTACTTC.

This clonotype was counted at least ten times. The V and J genes are TRBV9 and TRBJ1-6; D is ambiguous. This CDR3 is 13 amino acids long. Trimming shortened V by 2 bases and J by 5 bases, and 5 bases separated the two germline ends. Per germline, CDR1 SGDLS and CDR2 YYNGEE. The CDR3 DNA sequence: TGTGCCAGCAGCGTGACAAATAATTCACCCCTCCACTTT. Amino acids: CASSVTNNSPLHF.

This clonotype was seen a few times. The V call is TRBV4-3, the J call TRBJ2-4, with TRBD1 as a possible D gene (6 bases). The length of the CDR3 is 14 residues. Germline CDR1 LGHNA, CDR2 YSLEER. V lost 2 bases and J 8 bases, leaving 13 bases between the germline ends. CDR3 DNA: TGCGCCAGCAGCCAACGCACAGGGACGGACATTCAGTACTTC. It translates to CASSQRTGTDIQYF.